The 26 T cell receptor beta chains below come from one sample, sequenced in a study of PD-L1 blockade in urothelial cancer (dated by TCRdb to the late 2010s). The sample's time point, from its label and the paper: pretreatment peripheral blood. Libraries were prepared through the immunoSEQ multiplex PCR assay. Entries here come from immuneACCESS through TCRdb and include only in-frame sequences with V and J called. Some clones fail to appear in such tables; in the studies checked, an unresolved V gene covers under half of the shortfall, and the cause of the remainder is unknown. The sample profile shows about 56,000 clones; 85% of them were found once. Approximately 15% of the sample is taken by the ten largest. The source was PBMCs, collected around atezolizumab (anti-PD-L1) treatment. The source of these receptors is a man between 70 and 80 years old with urothelial cancer.

In its sample, this clone was seen once. The chain couples TRBV10-1 to TRBJ2-7, with TRBD2 as a possible D gene (6 bases). The germline gives CDR1 WNHNN, CDR2 SYGVQD (reference sequence). The CDR3 contains 11 residues. V was trimmed by 6 bases and J by 5 bases, leaving 8 bases between them. CDR3 sequence: CASSPGDEQYF. The CDR3 nucleotides are TGCGCCAGCAGCCCGGGGGACGAGCAGTACTTC.

This clone was picked up one time. J is TRBJ1-1 and V is TRBV14; TRBD1 is a possible D gene (6 bases). This CDR3 has 16 residues. Trimming cost V 4 bases and J 1 base, with 16 bases left between them. CDR1 is SGHDN, CDR2 FVKESK, per germline. CDR3 loop: CASSRGGGSGNTEAFF. The CDR3 DNA is TGTGCCAGCAGCCGAGGGGGGGGGAGCGGGAACACTGAAGCTTTCTTT. Based on the CDR3 plus reference TRBV14 and TRBJ1-1, the full variable domain is EAGVTQFPSHSVIEKGQTVTLRCDPISGHDNLYWYRRVMGKEIKFLLHFVKESKQDESGMPNNRFLAERTGGTYSTLKVQPAELEDSGVYFCASSRGGGSGNTEAFFGQGTRLTVV.

This clone was recorded only once. This chain uses TRBV6-1 with TRBJ2-5; D may be TRBD2 (5 bases). Germline V lookup: CDR1 MNHNS, CDR2 SASEGT. Trimming took off 6 bases at V and 5 bases at J, with 16 bases between the two ends. There are 14 residues in the CDR3. The CDR3 loop reads CASRDLSRSETQYF. CDR3 nucleotide sequence: TGTGCCAGCAGGGACTTATCGAGGTCGGAGACCCAGTACTTC.

The J gene is TRBJ1-1, the V gene TRBV2; D is possibly TRBD1 (6 bases). The CDR3 contains 13 residues. Germline-derived CDR1 and CDR2 are SNHLY and FYNNEI. Trimming stripped 6 bases from V and 1 base from J, with 9 bases between. CDR3 sequence (DNA): TGTGCCAGCAGCAAACAGGGGAACACTGAAGCTTTCTTT. This translates into CASSKQGNTEAFF. Full variable domain (outside the CDR3, taken from reference TRBV2 and TRBJ1-1): EPEVTQTPSHQVTQMGQEVILRCVPISNHLYFYWYRQILGQKVEFLVSFYNNEISEKSEIFDDQFSVERPDGSNFTLKIRSTKLEDSAMYFCASSKQGNTEAFFGQGTRLTVV.

The genes are TRBV11-2 and TRBJ2-5; 7 nucleotides line up with TRBD1. The CDR3 spans 14 residues. The V gene end was trimmed by 5 bases and the J gene end by 2 bases; junction bases not matched to a gene: 5. Germline V gene lookup returns CDR1 SGHAT and CDR2 FQNNGV. For the CDR3, the DNA is TGTGCCAGCAGCCGGATACAGGGGCAAGAGACCCAGTACTTC. Its protein product is CASSRIQGQETQYF.

The rearrangement links TRBV11-2 to TRBJ2-7, with TRBD2 matching over 14 bases. The trim removed 6 bases at V and 3 bases at J, leaving 4 bases unmatched. From germline, CDR1 is SGHAT and CDR2 FQNNGV. The CDR3 runs to 15 residues. CDR3 nucleotides: TGTGCCAGCAGGGCGGGACTAGCGGGAGTCTACGAGCAGTACTTC. Protein: CASRAGLAGVYEQYF.

This chain joins TRBV6-4 and TRBJ1-1; D may be TRBD1 (6 bases). Germline V gives CDR1 MRHNA, CDR2 SNTAGT. This CDR3 is built from 13 residues. The V and J ends lost 7 bases and 7 bases respectively, with 16 bases between them. CDR3 sequence reads: CASKGGQSGEAFF. The CDR3 region has the DNA TGTGCCAGCAAGGGGGGGCAGAGTGGTGAAGCTTTCTTT.

This clone was observed a few times. The J gene is TRBJ2-2, the V gene TRBV5-1; no clear D gene. Per the germline V gene, CDR1 is SGHRS and CDR2 is YFSETQ. CDR3 length equals 13 residues. V lost 3 bases and J 1 base, leaving 4 bases between the germline ends. The DNA for the CDR3 is TGCGCCAGCAGCTCGGGGAACACCGGGGAGCTGTTTTTT. This encodes CASSSGNTGELFF.

This sequence joins TRBV28 and TRBJ2-2; the match to TRBD1 covers 10 bases. V was pared by 4 bases and J by 8 bases, with 7 bases of the junction left unmatched. The CDR3 runs 15 residues. CDR1 and CDR2 (germline): MDHEN, SYDVKM. The DNA of the CDR3 is TGTGCCAGCAGTTCAGGGACAGGGGCATGGGGGGAGCTGTTTTTT. Encoded protein: CASSSGTGAWGELFF.

The J gene is TRBJ2-7, the V gene TRBV5-4, with 8 bases aligning to TRBD1. With V trimmed by 3 bases and J by 2 bases, 1 base remained unmatched. There are 13 residues in the CDR3. Germline V lookup: CDR1 SGHNT, CDR2 YYREEE (reference sequence). The CDR3 region has the DNA TGTGCCAGCAGCTCGACAGGGGCCTACGAGCAGTACTTC. As protein: CASSSTGAYEQYF.

The V call is TRBV11-2, the J call TRBJ1-2; D might be TRBD1 (5 bases). Germline V gene lookup returns CDR1 SGHAT and CDR2 FQNNGV. This CDR3 contains 15 residues. Trimming shortened V by 3 bases and J by 4 bases, and 15 bases separated the two germline ends. This CDR3 is CASSFSAGVGYGYTF. CDR3 bases: TGTGCCAGCAGCTTTTCCGCGGGGGTCGGCTATGGCTACACCTTC.

This chain uses TRBV5-5 with TRBJ1-2; D ambiguous. Germline CDR1 reads SGHKS; CDR2 reads YYEKEE (reference sequence). Trimming removed 0 bases at V and 0 bases at J, with 6 bases between. This CDR3 is 14 amino acids long. CDR3 region: CASSLGTSNYGYTF. In DNA, the CDR3 is TGTGCCAGCAGCTTGGGAACATCTAACTATGGCTACACCTTC.

In its sample, this clone was seen a few times. The rearrangement links TRBV7-6 to TRBJ2-2, with a tentative D call TRBD1 (7 bases). Germline loops: CDR1 SGHVS, CDR2 FNYEAQ. The V and J ends lost 6 bases and 3 bases respectively, with 20 bases between them. The CDR3 spans 17 residues. The CDR3 DNA sequence: TGTGCCAGCAGTTGGGGTAGCGGACAGGTATACACCGGGGAGCTGTTTTTT. Protein product: CASSWGSGQVYTGELFF.

J is TRBJ2-7 and V is TRBV10-2, with D maybe TRBD1 (5 bases). Germline-derived CDR1 and CDR2 are WSHSY and SAAADI. This CDR3 has 11 residues. Trimming removed 7 bases from V and 2 bases from J, with 6 bases in between. In DNA, the CDR3 is TGCGCCAGCACAGGGACCTACGAGCAGTACTTC. This gives the protein CASTGTYEQYF.

This chain connects TRBV7-3 to TRBJ2-6, with D unresolved. V lost 2 bases and J lost 0, with 14 bases in between. CDR1 SGHTA and CDR2 FQGTGA come from the germline V gene. This CDR3 region has 18 residues. CDR3 amino acids: CASSLLRSTDSGANVLTF. The DNA of the CDR3 is TGTGCCAGCAGCTTATTGAGGAGCACCGACTCTGGGGCCAACGTCCTGACTTTC.

Only a few counts were recorded for this clone. The V call is TRBV6-5, the J call TRBJ2-7; 7 bases line up with TRBD1. Germline assignment: CDR1 MNHEY and CDR2 SVGAGI. The length of the CDR3 is 14 residues. The V gene end was trimmed by 5 bases and the J gene end by 1 base; junction bases not matched to a gene: 5. The CDR3 loop reads CASSTDRISYEQYF. The CDR3 DNA sequence: TGTGCCAGCAGTACGGACAGGATATCCTACGAGCAGTACTTC.

This chain uses TRBV2 with TRBJ1-5; possibly TRBD1 for D (6 bases). Per germline, CDR1 SNHLY and CDR2 FYNNEI. V lost 3 bases, J lost 6 bases, and 18 bases lay in between. The CDR3 is 16 residues long. The CDR3 here is CASSDRGRGYGQPQHF. The CDR3, as DNA: TGTGCCAGCAGTGATCGGGGCAGGGGATACGGTCAGCCCCAGCATTTT.

The chain uses TRBV30 and TRBJ1-1, with a weak D call TRBD1 (5 bases). CDR1 is GTSNPN, CDR2 SVGIG, per germline (reference sequence). The germline V and J ends were trimmed by 0 bases and 1 base, with 12 bases remaining between them. This CDR3 region has 15 residues. CDR3 sequence reads: CAWSVQGWSNTEAFF. CDR3 nucleotide sequence: TGTGCCTGGAGTGTCCAGGGATGGTCGAACACTGAAGCTTTCTTT.

The V gene is TRBV7-9, the J gene TRBJ1-2; D possibly corresponds to TRBD1 (5 bases). The germline V gene has CDR1 SEHNR and CDR2 FQNEAQ (reference sequence). CDR3 length: 14 residues. V lost 5 bases to trimming and J lost 4 bases, with 14 bases between them. The CDR3 DNA reads TGTGCCAGCAGCCCCGGACAAATCCTCTATGGCTACACCTTC. Its protein is CASSPGQILYGYTF.

This chain joins TRBV19 and TRBJ1-5; no clear D. Between the trimmed V and J ends, which lost 5 bases and 0 bases, there was a span of 11 bases. CDR3 length: 15 residues. The germline gives CDR1 LNHDA, CDR2 SQIVND (reference sequence). The CDR3 sequence: CASSPVRNSNQPQHF. CDR3 nucleotide sequence: TGTGCCAGTAGTCCGGTTCGTAATAGCAATCAGCCCCAGCATTTT.

J is TRBJ1-5 and V is TRBV5-4, with a possible D match to TRBD1 (6 bases). Looked up from germline, CDR1 is SGHNT and CDR2 is YYREEE (reference sequence). V lost 4 bases, J lost 7 bases, and 12 bases lay in between. This CDR3 is built from 13 residues. In DNA form, the CDR3 reads TGTGCCAGCAGCACACAGGGCACCCAGCCCCAGCATTTT. Its translation: CASSTQGTQPQHF.

The rearrangement uses TRBV7-8 and TRBJ2-7; D is unclear. The germline V gene encodes CDR1 SGHVS and CDR2 FQNEAQ. V shed 6 bases and J shed 1 base, with 16 bases lying between them. The CDR3 is 15 amino acids. CDR3 nucleotides: TGTGCCAGCAGTTCCCCGCCGTCTACTTCCTACGAGCAGTACTTC. Protein product: CASSSPPSTSYEQYF.

The gene calls are TRBV6-1 and TRBJ1-2; 8 nucleotides align to TRBD1. With V trimmed by 1 base and J by 8 bases, 6 bases remained unmatched. CDR3 length equals 14 residues. Germline CDR1 MNHNS, CDR2 SASEGT. CDR3 region: CASSEGGQVFGYTF. The DNA for the CDR3 is TGTGCCAGCAGTGAAGGGGGACAGGTTTTCGGCTACACCTTC.

The genes are TRBV28 and TRBJ2-7; TRBD1 might be the D (5 bases). Per the germline V gene, CDR1 is MDHEN and CDR2 is SYDVKM. Deletions cut 1 base from V and 5 bases from J, with 12 bases between. This CDR3 region has 14 residues. The CDR3 DNA is TGTGCCAGCAGTTTATCCCAGGGTGGGGACGAGCAGTACTTC. Protein: CASSLSQGGDEQYF. The whole variable domain, remainder taken from reference TRBV28 and TRBJ2-7, is DVKVTQSSRYLVKRTGEKVFLECVQDMDHENMFWYRQDPGLGLRLIYFSYDVKMKEKGDIPEGYSVSREKKERFSLILESASTNQTSMYLCASSLSQGGDEQYFGPGTRLTVT.

This chain joins TRBV27 and TRBJ2-7; 8 bases match TRBD1. V trimming: 5 bases; J trimming: 6 bases; junction bases outside the gene matches: 9. Germline V gene data show CDR1 as MNHEY and CDR2 as SMNVEV (reference sequence). CDR3 length equals 14 residues. This chain's CDR3 is CASSLIRQGFEQYF. The DNA of the CDR3 is TGTGCCAGCAGTCTCATACGACAGGGGTTCGAGCAGTACTTC.

Written as DNA, the CDR3 is TGTGCCAGCAGCTTATGGAGGTCGGGGGGCCAAACCTACGAGCAGTACTTC. As protein: CASSLWRSGGQTYEQYF. J is TRBJ2-7 and V is TRBV7-9, with TRBD2 as a possible D gene (7 bases). The V and J ends lost 2 bases and 2 bases respectively, with 19 bases between them. Germline V gene sequence: CDR1 SEHNR, CDR2 FQNEAQ (reference sequence). The CDR3 spans 17 residues. The whole variable domain, filled in from reference TRBV7-9 and TRBJ2-7, reads DTGVSQNPRHKITKRGQNVTFRCDPISEHNRLYWYRQTLGQGPEFLTYFQNEAQLEKSRLLSDRFSAERPKGSFSTLEIQRTEQGDSAMYLCASSLWRSGGQTYEQYFGPGTRLTVT.